Included here is one T cell receptor (beta chain) sequence, with context. This receptor's antigen is unknown. There are no base qualities to consult, and no much larger clone falls within one base. This specimen's time point label, interpreted: week 35, safety follow-up. Every vaccine dose consisted of 300 ug of a 20-mer mutant IDH1 peptide in Montanide, administered subcutaneously together with topical imiquimod. Eight vaccinations were administered to patients in weeks 1, 3, 5, 7, 11, 15, 19 and 23, corresponding to visits V03 through V10. Donors had newly diagnosed WHO grade 3 or 4 IDH1-mutant astrocytomas with loss of nuclear ATRX. The samples were drawn from NOA16, a multicentre, single-arm, open-label phase I trial in Germany that tested a mutant IDH1 peptide vaccine in humans for the first time. The DNeasy Blood and Tissue Kit was used to extract genomic DNA from EDTA blood for TCRB sequencing.

Libraries were made using the immunoSEQ multiplex PCR assay. Following the manufacturer's protocol, the hsTCRB Kit was used to amplify rearranged TCR beta chain sequences. An Illumina MiSeq was used to sequence the TCRB libraries. On the authors' methods: The proprietary platform of the kit vendor was used for demultiplexing, trimming and gene mapping. TCRdb took over this immuneACCESS table, retaining in-frame rearrangements with V and J assigned. Such tables are incomplete; in checked studies, under half of the missing clones stem from an unresolved V gene, and the remainder is unexplained. V, J and clone size derive from that table, while D and trimming were established from the DNA sequence. In all, the sample holds approximately 45,000 clones, and more than 75% of those were seen once. Under 7.5% of the sample is taken by the ten largest. The data derive from a study of a mutant IDH1 vaccine in newly diagnosed glioma (dated by TCRdb to the early 2020s). The study in broad terms: Vaccination was initiated 4-6 weeks after radiotherapy alone, or concurrently with temozolomide cycles in the chemotherapy-containing groups. Of the approximately 30 treated patients, about 60% were male and around 40% were female, and the mean age was 40.4 years. Prior to enrollment, standard therapy consisting of radiotherapy alone, temozolomide alone, or radiochemotherapy with temozolomide had been administered to patients, with the combination being received by most patients. The week-35 safety follow-up took place at visit V12, and the week-47 end of study took place at visit V13. Six visits were used for peripheral blood collection: V03 (baseline), V05, V07, V10, V12 and V13. Longitudinal TCRB deep sequencing was performed for about two dozen treated patients wherever samples were available for exploratory analyses. Results and caveats for the whole study, not just this receptor: Pseudoprogression seemed to be unrelated to changes in the top peripheral T cell clonotypes found by TCRB sequencing. The authors noted that analyses of patient blood samples could not be reproduced because of sample limitations. Immune responses induced by the vaccine were seen in around 93% of patients across multiple MHC alleles. PBMC samples for TCRB deep sequencing were selected based on availability.

The germline ends are 9 bases apart after V is trimmed by 0 bases and J by 9 bases. CDR1 and CDR2 were assigned from the germline V gene as MGHDK and SYGVNS. The CDR3 measures 12 amino acids from cysteine to phenylalanine. Here the CDR3 DNA is all that survives: 36 bases in frame from base 1. The sequence links TRBV25-1 to TRBJ2-7; the D call is tentative, TRBD1 or TRBD2, as each matches 5 bases. The sample consisted of PBMCs, taken from a glioma patient whose treatment included an IDH1 peptide vaccine. This TCR was sampled from a woman in her 40s with glioma. The DNA sequence reads TGTGCCAGCAGTGAATATGCAGGGACGCAGTACTTC. Its protein product is CASSEYAGTQYF.